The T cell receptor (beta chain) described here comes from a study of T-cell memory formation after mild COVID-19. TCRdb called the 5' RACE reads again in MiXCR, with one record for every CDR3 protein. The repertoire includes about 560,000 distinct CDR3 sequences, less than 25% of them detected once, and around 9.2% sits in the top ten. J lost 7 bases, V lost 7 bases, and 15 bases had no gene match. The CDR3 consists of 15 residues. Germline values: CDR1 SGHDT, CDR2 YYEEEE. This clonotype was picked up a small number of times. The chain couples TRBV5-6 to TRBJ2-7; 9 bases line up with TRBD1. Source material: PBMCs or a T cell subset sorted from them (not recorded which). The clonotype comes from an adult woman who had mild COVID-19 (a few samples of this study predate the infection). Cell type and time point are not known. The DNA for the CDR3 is TGTGCCAGCTGCGCACGTGGGTACAGGGGGCGAGAGCAGTACTTC. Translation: CASCARGYRGREQYF.